A selection of T cell receptor beta chains follows, all from one sample in a study of siplizumab effects on memory and regulatory T cells. Measured with immunoSEQ multiplex PCR; TCRdb has only the in-frame clones, and not every one. The profile shows tens of thousands of clones, roughly 89% of them singletons. Sequenced: CD8+ T cells sorted from blood. The receptors shown here come from a human donor in good health. Each CDR3 is given with its conserved first and last residue. D genes are given only for firm matches. Clone size is stated in some rows and not others, as once, few, many or a class when expanded.

V gene: TRBV2; clone size: .; J gene: TRBJ1-2; D gene: .; CDR3 protein: CASSEDGPLGYTF; CDR3 DNA: TGTGCCAGCAGTGAAGATGGCCCGCTTGGCTACACCTTC
V gene: TRBV27; clone size: .; J gene: TRBJ2-7; D gene: .; CDR3 protein: CASSLITPRGFYEQYF; CDR3 DNA: TGTGCCAGCAGTTTAATCACTCCCCGGGGGTTCTACGAGCAGTACTTC
V gene: TRBV7-6; clone size: .; J gene: TRBJ2-7; D gene: .; CDR3 protein: CASSGGAGTAYEQYF; CDR3 DNA: TGTGCCAGCAGCGGCGGGGCAGGGACAGCCTACGAGCAGTACTTC
V gene: TRBV10-3; clone size: .; J gene: TRBJ2-7; D gene: TRBD1; CDR3 protein: CAISDPDGRGLLYEQYF; CDR3 DNA: TGTGCCATCAGTGACCCCGACGGCAGGGGGCTTCTATACGAGCAGTACTTC
V gene: TRBV29-1; clone size: .; J gene: TRBJ2-7; D gene: TRBD1; CDR3 protein: CSVLSGQGYEQYF; CDR3 DNA: TGCAGCGTACTCTCGGGACAGGGCTACGAGCAGTACTTC
V gene: TRBV4-1; clone size: .; J gene: TRBJ2-3; D gene: .; CDR3 protein: CASSQGSDGGTQYF; CDR3 DNA: TGCGCCAGCAGCCAGGGGTCCGATGGGGGTACGCAGTATTTT
V gene: TRBV7-9; clone size: .; J gene: TRBJ1-1; D gene: .; CDR3 protein: CASSSGQLFNTEAFF; CDR3 DNA: TGTGCCAGCAGCTCCGGGCAGTTATTTAACACTGAAGCTTTCTTT
V gene: TRBV11-2; clone size: .; J gene: TRBJ1-1; D gene: .; CDR3 protein: CASNLGLNTEAFF; CDR3 DNA: TGTGCCAGCAACCTTGGTTTGAACACTGAAGCTTTCTTT
V gene: TRBV5-4; clone size: .; J gene: TRBJ1-1; D gene: .; CDR3 protein: CASSPLGGNTEAFF; CDR3 DNA: TGTGCCAGCAGCCCCTTGGGGGGGAACACTGAAGCTTTCTTT
V gene: TRBV19; clone size: .; J gene: TRBJ2-3; D gene: .; CDR3 protein: CASSPRTDTQYF; CDR3 DNA: TGTGCCAGTAGTCCCCGCACAGATACGCAGTATTTT
V gene: TRBV29-1; clone size: .; J gene: TRBJ1-5; D gene: TRBD1; CDR3 protein: CSVDWDRGCQPQHF; CDR3 DNA: TGCAGCGTTGACTGGGACAGGGGTTGCCAGCCCCAGCATTTT
V gene: TRBV19; clone size: .; J gene: TRBJ2-2; D gene: TRBD1; CDR3 protein: CASSLGTVNTGELFF; CDR3 DNA: TGTGCCAGTAGTCTAGGGACAGTGAACACCGGGGAGCTGTTTTTT
V gene: TRBV19; clone size: .; J gene: TRBJ1-1; D gene: .; CDR3 protein: CASSIPWDTTNTEAFF; CDR3 DNA: TGTGCCAGTAGTATTCCCTGGGACACCACGAACACTGAAGCTTTCTTT
V gene: TRBV6-1; clone size: .; J gene: TRBJ2-7; D gene: TRBD1; CDR3 protein: CASSEWEQGTYEQYF; CDR3 DNA: TGTGCCAGCAGTGAATGGGAACAGGGGACCTACGAGCAGTACTTC
V gene: TRBV9; clone size: .; J gene: TRBJ2-7; D gene: TRBD2; CDR3 protein: CASSDRGSGRDEQYF; CDR3 DNA: TGTGCCAGCAGCGACCGCGGTAGCGGGAGGGACGAGCAGTACTTC
V gene: TRBV5-6; clone size: .; J gene: TRBJ1-1; D gene: .; CDR3 protein: CASSLTLNTEAFF; CDR3 DNA: TGTGCCAGCAGCCTTACCTTGAACACTGAAGCTTTCTTT
V gene: TRBV27; clone size: .; J gene: TRBJ2-7; D gene: .; CDR3 protein: CASSPQGYEQYF; CDR3 DNA: TGTGCCAGCAGCCCGCAGGGCTACGAGCAGTACTTC
V gene: TRBV6-5; clone size: .; J gene: TRBJ2-1; D gene: .; CDR3 protein: CASGVGSNNEQFF; CDR3 DNA: TGTGCCAGCGGGGTGGGGAGTAACAATGAGCAGTTCTTC
V gene: TRBV19; clone size: .; J gene: TRBJ1-1; D gene: .; CDR3 protein: CASSRDLNTEAFF; CDR3 DNA: TGTGCCAGTAGTAGGGACCTGAACACTGAAGCTTTCTTT
V gene: TRBV6-6; clone size: .; J gene: TRBJ2-5; D gene: .; CDR3 protein: CASSYPYPSNQETQYF; CDR3 DNA: TGTGCCAGCAGTTACCCCTACCCAAGTAACCAAGAGACCCAGTACTTC
V gene: TRBV4-1; clone size: .; J gene: TRBJ2-7; D gene: .; CDR3 protein: CASSQGRGAHEQYF; CDR3 DNA: TGCGCCAGCAGCCAAGGGAGGGGGGCCCACGAGCAGTACTTC
V gene: TRBV15; clone size: once; J gene: TRBJ2-2; D gene: TRBD1; CDR3 protein: CATSIGGDTGELFF; CDR3 DNA: TGTGCCACCAGCATAGGGGGCGACACCGGGGAGCTGTTTTTT
V gene: TRBV2; clone size: .; J gene: TRBJ2-5; D gene: .; CDR3 protein: CASRLYQETQYF; CDR3 DNA: TGTGCCAGCCGCCTGTACCAAGAGACCCAGTACTTC
V gene: TRBV2; clone size: .; J gene: TRBJ1-1; D gene: TRBD1; CDR3 protein: CASSDDRETEAFF; CDR3 DNA: TGTGCCAGCAGTGATGACAGGGAAACTGAAGCTTTCTTT
V gene: TRBV7-9; clone size: .; J gene: TRBJ2-7; D gene: .; CDR3 protein: CASSDGASYEQYF; CDR3 DNA: TGTGCCAGCAGCGACGGGGCTTCCTACGAGCAGTACTTC
V gene: TRBV6-1; clone size: few; J gene: TRBJ2-7; D gene: .; CDR3 protein: CASSSARTEGREQYF; CDR3 DNA: TGTGCCAGCAGTTCCGCCCGGACAGAGGGCCGCGAGCAGTACTTC
V gene: TRBV27; clone size: .; J gene: TRBJ2-3; D gene: TRBD2; CDR3 protein: CASSFLGLAGGTDTQYF; CDR3 DNA: TGTGCCAGCAGTTTCCTGGGACTAGCGGGAGGCACAGATACGCAGTATTTT
V gene: TRBV7-9; clone size: .; J gene: TRBJ1-1; D gene: .; CDR3 protein: CASSSMNTEAFF; CDR3 DNA: TGTGCCAGCAGTAGCATGAACACTGAAGCTTTCTTT
V gene: TRBV2; clone size: .; J gene: TRBJ2-7; D gene: .; CDR3 protein: CASSELGGGRRLHEQYF; CDR3 DNA: TGTGCCAGCAGTGAACTTGGGGGCGGGCGTCGTCTCCACGAGCAGTACTTC
V gene: TRBV18; clone size: .; J gene: TRBJ2-2; D gene: .; CDR3 protein: CASSPMRVLSLTSTGELFF; CDR3 DNA: TGTGCCAGCTCCCCAATGAGGGTCCTAAGCCTCACGTCCACCGGGGAGCTGTTTTTT
V gene: TRBV11-2; clone size: .; J gene: TRBJ2-1; D gene: .; CDR3 protein: CASSLVRNEQFF; CDR3 DNA: TGTGCCAGCAGCTTAGTCAGGAATGAGCAGTTCTTC
V gene: TRBV4-1; clone size: .; J gene: TRBJ2-1; D gene: .; CDR3 protein: CASSQEPPFSYNEQFF; CDR3 DNA: TGCGCCAGCAGCCAAGAACCACCATTTAGCTACAATGAGCAGTTCTTC
V gene: TRBV4-1; clone size: few; J gene: TRBJ1-1; D gene: .; CDR3 protein: CASSQSGDVEAFF; CDR3 DNA: TGCGCCAGCAGCCAATCTGGGGACGTTGAAGCTTTCTTT
V gene: TRBV11-2; clone size: .; J gene: TRBJ2-7; D gene: .; CDR3 protein: CASSGRPLPYEQYF; CDR3 DNA: TGTGCCAGCAGCGGACGCCCGCTCCCCTACGAGCAGTACTTC
V gene: TRBV21-1; clone size: .; J gene: TRBJ2-6; D gene: .; CDR3 protein: CASSNRKGRVISGANVLTF; CDR3 DNA: TGTGCCAGCAGCAACCGAAAAGGACGGGTCATCTCTGGGGCCAACGTCCTGACTTTC
V gene: TRBV6-5; clone size: .; J gene: TRBJ2-7; D gene: .; CDR3 protein: CASSYSGGARDEQYF; CDR3 DNA: TGTGCCAGCAGTTACTCGGGGGGCGCACGGGACGAGCAGTACTTC
V gene: TRBV27; clone size: .; J gene: TRBJ2-7; D gene: .; CDR3 protein: CASSLSGTYLSYEQYF; CDR3 DNA: TGTGCCAGCAGTTTATCCGGGACTTACCTCTCCTACGAGCAGTACTTC
V gene: TRBV4-1; clone size: .; J gene: TRBJ1-1; D gene: TRBD1; CDR3 protein: CASSPLSGTDLNTEAFF; CDR3 DNA: TGCGCCAGCAGCCCACTCTCCGGGACAGACTTGAACACTGAAGCTTTCTTT
V gene: TRBV11-2; clone size: .; J gene: TRBJ1-3; D gene: .; CDR3 protein: CASSLDRSSGNTIYF; CDR3 DNA: TGTGCCAGCAGCTTAGACAGATCGTCTGGAAACACCATATATTTT
V gene: TRBV2; clone size: once; J gene: TRBJ1-5; D gene: .; CDR3 protein: CASSEGPYSNQPQHF; CDR3 DNA: TGTGCCAGCAGTGAGGGCCCGTATAGCAATCAGCCCCAGCATTTT
V gene: TRBV5-4; clone size: .; J gene: TRBJ2-5; D gene: .; CDR3 protein: CASSLGPDKYF; CDR3 DNA: TGTGCCAGCAGCTTGGGCCCTGACAAGTACTTC
V gene: TRBV10-3; clone size: .; J gene: TRBJ1-1; D gene: .; CDR3 protein: CATRGLNTEAFF; CDR3 DNA: TGTGCCACCCGGGGGCTGAACACTGAAGCTTTCTTT
V gene: TRBV5-1; clone size: .; J gene: TRBJ2-7; D gene: .; CDR3 protein: CASSLSLHEQYF; CDR3 DNA: TGCGCCAGCAGCTTATCCTTACACGAGCAGTACTTC
V gene: TRBV7-9; clone size: .; J gene: TRBJ2-7; D gene: TRBD1; CDR3 protein: CASSLVGQGADEQYF; CDR3 DNA: TGTGCCAGCAGCTTAGTTGGACAGGGGGCGGACGAGCAGTACTTC